A single sample gave rise to the 31 T cell receptor beta chains below, sequenced in a study of T cell responses to AZD1222 COVID-19 vaccine. Repertoires were generated with immunoSEQ multiplex PCR, while TCRdb's copy carries only in-frame clones and drops some. The table includes roughly 77,000 clones, roughly nine tenths detected once. The material was peripheral blood, obtained on day 0 of MenACWY control vaccination. These receptors were taken from an adult in good health.

The rearrangement links TRBV28 to TRBJ2-2; D remains ambiguous. Germline loops: CDR1 MDHEN, CDR2 SYDVKM. V dropped 3 bases and J dropped 6 bases, with 8 bases sitting between them. The CDR3 has 13 amino acids. CDR3 coding DNA: TGTGCCAGCAGTTTTCGTCGATCCGGGGAGCTGTTTTTT. It encodes CASSFRRSGELFF.

V usage is TRBV7-8 and J usage is TRBJ2-7; D is perhaps TRBD1 or TRBD2 (5 bases each). V shed 6 bases and J shed 2 bases, with 17 bases lying between them. This CDR3 is 15 amino acids long. Germline V CDR1 and CDR2: SGHVS, FQNEAQ. The CDR3 sequence: CASRKGETETYEQYF. CDR3 nucleotides: TGTGCCAGCAGAAAAGGGGAGACGGAAACCTACGAGCAGTACTTC. The full variable domain, in which reference TRBV7-8 and TRBJ2-7 provide the parts outside the CDR3, is GAGVSQSPRYKVAKRGQDVALRCDPISGHVSLFWYQQALGQGPEFLTYFQNEAQLDKSGLPSDRFFAERPEGSVSTLKIQRTQQEDSAVYLCASRKGETETYEQYFGPGTRLTVT.

CDR3 coding DNA: TGTGCCAGCAGCGTAGCCCCGGGACAGGAGACCCAGTACTTC. Amino acids: CASSVAPGQETQYF. The chain joins TRBV9 to TRBJ2-5; 7 bases line up with TRBD1. The germline gives CDR1 SGDLS, CDR2 YYNGEE. After removal of 0 bases from V and 5 bases from J, the junction contained 4 bases not matched to a gene. The CDR3 length is 14 residues.

The chain uses TRBV29-1 and TRBJ2-7, with TRBD2 matching over 7 bases. V dropped 7 bases and J dropped 4; count of bases not matched to a gene: 4. Germline V gene data show CDR1 as SQVTM and CDR2 as ANQGSEA. The CDR3 loop spans 11 amino acids. CDR3 bases: TGCAGCGGAGGGAGGGAATACGAGCAGTACTTC. Its translation: CSGGREYEQYF.

This rearrangement joins TRBV2 to TRBJ2-1; 7 bases are a match to TRBD2. The J segment lost 9 bases and the V segment lost 5 bases, leaving 16 bases of the junction unmatched. Germline V gene lookup returns CDR1 SNHLY and CDR2 FYNNEI. The CDR3 is 16 amino acids. The CDR3, as DNA: TGTGCCAGCAGTTTCCTAGCGCGGACTAGTTCGGGTGAGCAGTTCTTC. Protein: CASSFLARTSSGEQFF.

The V and J genes are TRBV19 and TRBJ2-7; D may be TRBD2 (6 bases). CDR1 and CDR2 from the germline V gene are LNHDA and SQIVND (reference sequence). CDR3 length: 14 residues. V dropped 1 base and J dropped 6 bases, with 13 bases sitting between them. This CDR3 is CASSIAGGTGEQYF. CDR3 sequence (DNA): TGTGCCAGTAGTATAGCGGGTGGGACTGGCGAGCAGTACTTC.

DNA of the CDR3: TGTGCCAGCAGTCCCCACAATGAGCAGTTCTTC. Protein: CASSPHNEQFF. The genes are TRBV27 and TRBJ2-1; D gene ambiguous. Germline V gene sequence: CDR1 MNHEY, CDR2 SMNVEV (reference sequence). Trimming cost V 5 bases and J 5 bases, with 4 bases left between them. There are 11 residues in the CDR3.

This chain links TRBV11-2 with TRBJ2-5, with 7 bases aligning to TRBD1. The CDR3 covers 16 residues. The trim removed 1 base at V and 2 bases at J, leaving 7 bases unmatched. Per germline, CDR1 SGHAT and CDR2 FQNNGV. The CDR3 loop reads CASSLGTGWAQETQYF. The CDR3, as DNA: TGTGCCAGCAGCTTAGGGACAGGTTGGGCACAAGAGACCCAGTACTTC.

The gene calls are TRBV2 and TRBJ2-7, with 11 bases matching TRBD2. The trim removed 3 bases at V and 7 bases at J, leaving 5 bases unmatched. This CDR3 comprises 14 residues. Germline-derived CDR1 and CDR2 are SNHLY and FYNNEI. Written as DNA, the CDR3 is TGTGCCAGCAGTGAGACTAGCGGGATTGGGGAGCAGTACTTC. Residues: CASSETSGIGEQYF.

The chain employs TRBV4-3 and TRBJ1-4, with D possibly being TRBD1 (5 bases). The length of the CDR3 is 15 residues. Trimming stripped 0 bases from V and 0 bases from J, with 5 bases between. Looked up from germline, CDR1 is LGHNA and CDR2 is YSLEER. In DNA form, the CDR3 reads TGCGCCAGCAGCCAAGAACAGGCAACTAATGAAAAACTGTTTTTT. Its protein product is CASSQEQATNEKLFF.

The J gene is TRBJ2-1, the V gene TRBV6-2 or TRBV6-3; D may be TRBD1 or TRBD2 (6 bases each). Germline CDR1 reads MNHEY; CDR2 reads SVGEGT. V was pared by 6 bases and J by 5 bases, with 17 bases between. This CDR3 comprises 15 residues. The CDR3 nucleotides read TGTGCCAGCAGCGACCTGGGGGGCTTACACAATGAGCAGTTCTTC. This codes for CASSDLGGLHNEQFF.

CDR3: CASGFRDKNTEAFF. The CDR3 DNA sequence: TGTGCCAGTGGCTTCCGGGACAAAAACACTGAAGCTTTCTTT. The chain joins TRBV18 to TRBJ1-1; possible D gene TRBD1, 6 bases. Trimming pared 9 bases from V and 2 bases from J, leaving 16 bases between. Germline values: CDR1 KGHSH, CDR2 LQKENI. The CDR3 has 14 amino acids.

Here the CDR3 reads CASSQRNSGVVNTQYF. CDR3 in DNA: TGTGCCAGCAGCCAAAGGAATAGCGGAGTAGTCAATACGCAGTATTTT. The V and J genes are TRBV28 and TRBJ2-3, with a weak D call TRBD2 (6 bases). CDR1 and CDR2 from the germline V gene are MDHEN and SYDVKM. This CDR3 contains 16 residues. The germline V and J ends were trimmed by 6 bases and 7 bases, with 23 bases remaining between them.

V is TRBV6-6 and J is TRBJ1-2; D is perhaps TRBD1 (5 bases). Germline-derived CDR1 and CDR2 are MNHNY and SVGAGI (reference sequence). Trimming stripped 5 bases from V and 3 bases from J, with 7 bases between. This CDR3 spans 12 amino acids. CDR3 sequence reads: CASSATDYGYTF. The CDR3 DNA sequence: TGTGCCAGCAGTGCGACAGACTATGGCTACACCTTC.

This chain links TRBV18 with TRBJ1-2; perhaps TRBD1 as D (5 bases). V shed 1 base and J shed 8 bases, with 14 bases lying between them. The CDR3 is 14 amino acids. Per the germline V gene, CDR1 is KGHSH and CDR2 is LQKENI. This chain's CDR3 is CASSPQRDSYGYTF. For the CDR3, the DNA is TGTGCCAGCTCACCACAACGAGACAGCTACGGCTACACCTTC.

J is TRBJ1-4 and V is TRBV5-1; D gene unclear. CDR1 and CDR2 from the germline V gene are SGHRS and YFSETQ. The CDR3 is 15 amino acids. V dropped 0 bases and J dropped 8 bases, with 14 bases sitting between them. This CDR3 is CASSLAPSEREKLFF. DNA for the CDR3: TGCGCCAGCAGCTTGGCCCCGTCCGAAAGGGAAAAACTGTTTTTT.

The chain joins TRBV5-6 to TRBJ1-6; 8 nucleotides agree with TRBD1. The CDR3 consists of 15 residues. Trimming cost V 3 bases and J 7 bases; bases outside gene matches: 6. Germline CDR1 and CDR2: SGHDT and YYEEEE. Here the CDR3 reads CASSWGQVLNSPLHF. The CDR3 DNA reads TGTGCCAGCAGCTGGGGACAGGTTCTGAATTCACCCCTCCACTTT. Together with reference TRBV5-6 and TRBJ1-6, the CDR3 gives the full variable domain: DAGVTQSPTHLIKTRGQQVTLRCSPKSGHDTVSWYQQALGQGPQFIFQYYEEEERQRGNFPDRFSGHQFPNYSSELNVNALLLGDSALYLCASSWGQVLNSPLHFGNGTRLTVT.

The genes are TRBV19 and TRBJ2-7, with 7 bases that match TRBD1. The germline V gene has CDR1 LNHDA and CDR2 SQIVND (reference sequence). V was clipped by 4 bases and J by 0 bases; unmatched bases: 6. The CDR3 is made up of 15 amino acids. The DNA of the CDR3 is TGTGCCAGTAGTACCGGACAGGAGCCCTCCTACGAGCAGTACTTC. Amino acid sequence: CASSTGQEPSYEQYF.

The genes are TRBV18 and TRBJ2-1, with 8 nucleotides matching TRBD1. In germline, CDR1 is KGHSH, CDR2 LQKENI. The CDR3 covers 14 residues. V lost 6 bases and J lost 4; bases outside the gene matches: 5. CDR3 sequence (DNA): TGTGCCAGCTCGCCGGACAGGGTGTACAATGAGCAGTTCTTC. This sequence encodes CASSPDRVYNEQFF.

This clone was seen just once. This chain joins TRBV14 and TRBJ2-2, with TRBD1 matching over 8 bases. The CDR3 contains 16 residues. Germline V CDR1 and CDR2: SGHDN, FVKESK. The J segment lost 2 bases and the V segment lost 4 bases, leaving 6 bases of the junction unmatched. This chain's CDR3 is CASSPRTGTNTGELFF. In DNA form, the CDR3 reads TGTGCCAGCAGCCCCCGGACAGGGACTAACACCGGGGAGCTGTTTTTT.

The rearrangement joins TRBV19 to TRBJ1-2; a possible D gene is TRBD1 (5 bases). This CDR3 contains 13 residues. Germline CDR1 is LNHDA and CDR2 is SQIVND (reference sequence). Trimming took off 2 bases at V and 7 bases at J, with 11 bases between the two ends. The CDR3 reads CASSILGPGGYTF. The CDR3 coding sequence is TGTGCCAGTAGTATACTGGGGCCGGGTGGCTACACCTTC.

V is TRBV2 and J is TRBJ2-3, with 11 bases that match TRBD1. Germline CDR1 is SNHLY and CDR2 is FYNNEI. J was trimmed by 4 bases and V by 6 bases; bases with no gene match: 3. CDR3 length equals 14 residues. In DNA, the CDR3 is TGTGCCAGCAGCAGGACAGGGGGCGCAGATACGCAGTATTTT. It codes for CASSRTGGADTQYF. Based on the CDR3 plus reference TRBV2 and TRBJ2-3, the full variable domain is EPEVTQTPSHQVTQMGQEVILRCVPISNHLYFYWYRQILGQKVEFLVSFYNNEISEKSEIFDDQFSVERPDGSNFTLKIRSTKLEDSAMYFCASSRTGGADTQYFGPGTRLTVL.

The chain recombines TRBV5-6 with TRBJ1-2, with D uncertain. The CDR3 has 14 amino acids. Germline CDR1 reads SGHDT; CDR2 reads YYEEEE. Trimming removed 4 bases at V and 1 base at J, with 11 bases between. CDR3 residues: CASSPEEGNYGYTF. CDR3 sequence (DNA): TGTGCCAGCAGCCCCGAAGAGGGTAACTATGGCTACACCTTC.

The rearrangement uses TRBV6-5 and TRBJ1-4, with D perhaps TRBD1 (5 bases). The CDR3 is made up of 15 amino acids. V was trimmed by 0 bases and J by 8 bases, leaving 13 bases between them. The V gene's germline CDR1 is MNHEY and CDR2 SVGAGI. As DNA, the CDR3 is TGTGCCAGCAGTTACTCGATTGGGGCGGCAGAAAAACTGTTTTTT. Amino acids: CASSYSIGAAEKLFF.

This chain uses TRBV19 with TRBJ2-7; 9 nucleotides line up with TRBD2. The trim removed 3 bases at V and 0 bases at J, leaving 3 bases unmatched. The CDR3 contains 15 residues. Germline V gives CDR1 LNHDA, CDR2 SQIVND (reference sequence). CDR3 DNA sequence: TGTGCCAGTAGTATCAGCGGGGGGAGCTCCTACGAGCAGTACTTC. Its translation is CASSISGGSSYEQYF. Full variable domain (missing parts from reference TRBV19 and TRBJ2-7): DGGITQSPKYLFRKEGQNVTLSCEQNLNHDAMYWYRQDPGQGLRLIYYSQIVNDFQKGDIAEGYSVSREKKESFPLTVTSAQKNPTAFYLCASSISGGSSYEQYFGPGTRLTVT.

This clone was seen just once. The chain combines TRBV30 with TRBJ1-3; no definite D call. Trimming stripped 5 bases from V and 0 bases from J, with 26 bases between. The length of the CDR3 is 19 residues. Germline values: CDR1 GTSNPN, CDR2 SVGIG (reference sequence). The CDR3 DNA follows: TGTGCCTGGGTCCGGACCTTACTAACGTCAAAGAGCTCTGGAAACACCATATATTTT. Residues: CAWVRTLLTSKSSGNTIYF.

The gene calls are TRBV4-1 and TRBJ2-7; D ambiguous. The V end was cut by 4 bases, the J end by 0 bases, with 10 bases between. This CDR3 spans 14 amino acids. Germline V gene data show CDR1 as MGHRA and CDR2 as YSYEKL. Here the CDR3 DNA reads TGCGCCAGCAGCCTCGACCCGAACTCCTACGAGCAGTACTTC. This encodes CASSLDPNSYEQYF.

This sequence joins TRBV5-5 and TRBJ2-5; D remains unclear. The V gene lost 0 bases and the J gene lost 9 bases, with 15 bases spanning the gap. The CDR3 runs 14 residues. CDR1 and CDR2 (germline): SGHKS, YYEKEE (reference sequence). The CDR3 here is CASSLAGQDLAQYF. CDR3 nucleotides: TGTGCCAGCAGCTTGGCCGGGCAGGATTTGGCCCAGTACTTC.

The V call is TRBV7-9, the J call TRBJ1-4, with D maybe TRBD1 (6 bases). With 0 bases removed from V and 6 bases from J, the gap between germline ends came to 11 bases. In germline, CDR1 is SEHNR, CDR2 FQNEAQ (reference sequence). This CDR3 has 15 amino acids. CDR3 sequence (DNA): TGTGCCAGCAGCTTAGCTGGGGGCCTGGATGAAAAACTGTTTTTT. Amino acid sequence: CASSLAGGLDEKLFF. Using reference TRBV7-9 and TRBJ1-4 for the parts outside the CDR3, the full variable domain is DTGVSQNPRHKITKRGQNVTFRCDPISEHNRLYWYRQTLGQGPEFLTYFQNEAQLEKSRLLSDRFSAERPKGSFSTLEIQRTEQGDSAMYLCASSLAGGLDEKLFFGSGTQLSVL.

The chain joins TRBV2 to TRBJ1-6; weak D call: TRBD1 (6 bases). The germline gives CDR1 SNHLY, CDR2 FYNNEI. The CDR3 spans 17 residues. V was trimmed by 3 bases and J by 2 bases, leaving 14 bases between them. In DNA form, the CDR3 reads TGTGCCAGCAGTGAGATACAGGGAGTAACCTATAATTCACCCCTCCACTTT. Translation: CASSEIQGVTYNSPLHF. Combining the CDR3 with reference TRBV2 and TRBJ1-6 gives the whole variable domain EPEVTQTPSHQVTQMGQEVILRCVPISNHLYFYWYRQILGQKVEFLVSFYNNEISEKSEIFDDQFSVERPDGSNFTLKIRSTKLEDSAMYFCASSEIQGVTYNSPLHFGNGTRLTVT.

The gene calls are TRBV6-2 or TRBV6-3 and TRBJ1-1; tentatively, D is TRBD1 (5 bases). V was pared by 7 bases and J by 4 bases, with 16 bases between. Germline V gene data show CDR1 as MNHEY and CDR2 as SVGEGT. The CDR3 is made up of 14 amino acids. Written as DNA, the CDR3 is TGTGCCAGCAACCCCCAGGGAGAGGGCACTGAAGCTTTCTTT. Encoded protein: CASNPQGEGTEAFF.